This T cell receptor beta chain was documented in a study of identifying expanded T cells in peripheral blood. The CDR3 length is 12 residues. V shed 5 bases and J shed 6 bases, with 8 bases lying between them. Looked up from germline, CDR1 is SEHNR and CDR2 is FQNEAQ (reference sequence). Findings and caveats of the study: Differentially abundant clones: approximately 1.3 between replicates, 15 to 17 at 2 to 3 weeks, less than 20 at four. Approximately two-week clone count variance significantly increased as total template count grew.

Collection occurred without any documented infections or immune events in donors. With regard to this clone: The antigen is unknown.

This table comes from immunoSEQ multiplex PCR, and its TCRdb copy is limited to in-frame clones, with some not included. This sample has under 110,000 clones; roughly nine tenths occur once, and the top ten carry about a sixth. What was sequenced was blood. This chain joins TRBV7-9 and TRBJ1-5, with D possibly TRBD1 on 5 matching bases. The TCR originated in a person aged 18 to 70 in good health. The CDR3 sequence is CASSQGVQPQHF. The CDR3 DNA sequence: TGTGCCAGCAGCCAGGGTGTTCAGCCCCAGCATTTT.